What follows are 13 T cell receptor beta chains derived from one specimen sequenced in a study of naive and memory T cell subsets. Points from the study as a whole: A few larger clonotypes appeared in naive repertoires, especially CD8, possibly memory cells re-expressing CD45RA.

The beta constant-region primer was an equimolar mix of two oligonucleotides covering TRBC1 and TRBC2. Ligated cDNA was amplified by four rounds of PCR with nested alpha and beta constant-region primers and SP2. In TCRdb, the UMI-ligation and nested PCR reads were re-called with MiXCR into one record per CDR3 protein. The sample has over 110,000 distinct CDR3 sequences, approximately 21% seen once. No cognate antigen is known for these TCRs. Sequencing was done on a sample of naive CD8+ T cells from blood. The source of these receptors is a human donor in good health.

This clonotype came up a few times. The chain employs TRBV4-1 and TRBJ1-1; D is ambiguous. The CDR3 has 13 amino acids. V lost 1 base to trimming and J lost 8 bases, with 11 bases between them. CDR1 is MGHRA, CDR2 YSYEKL, per germline. CDR3 protein: CASSQGMVAEAFF. DNA of the CDR3: TGCGCCAGCAGCCAAGGGATGGTGGCCGAAGCTTTCTTT.

CDR3 protein: CASSALRGVAKNIQYF. As DNA, the CDR3 is TGTGCCAGCAGCGCACTCAGGGGGGTAGCCAAAAACATTCAGTACTTC. This sequence joins TRBV7-9 and TRBJ2-4, with D perhaps matching TRBD1 (7 bases). V lost 5 bases, J lost 0 bases, and 14 bases lay in between. The CDR3 runs to 16 residues. The V gene's germline CDR1 is SEHNR and CDR2 FQNEAQ (reference sequence).

This chain joins TRBV28 and TRBJ2-5; 10 bases map to TRBD1. Trimming took 1 base from V and 4 from J; bases not matched to a gene: 6. CDR1 MDHEN and CDR2 SYDVKM come from the germline V gene. CDR3 length equals 16 residues. CDR3 amino acids: CASSLFATGGRETQYF. DNA for the CDR3: TGTGCCAGCAGTTTATTCGCGACAGGGGGCCGAGAGACCCAGTACTTC.

V gene TRBV19 combines with J gene TRBJ1-5, with TRBD1 identical over 7 bases. V was clipped by 6 bases and J by 5 bases; unmatched bases: 7. The CDR3 is made up of 14 amino acids. Germline V gene data show CDR1 as LNHDA and CDR2 as SQIVND (reference sequence). This chain's CDR3 is CASSSRQGHQPQHF. In DNA, the CDR3 is TGTGCCAGTAGCAGCCGACAGGGACATCAGCCCCAGCATTTT.

This clonotype was observed once. V usage is TRBV29-1 and J usage is TRBJ2-3; maybe TRBD1 (5 bases). V lost 6 bases, J lost 2 bases, and 18 bases lay in between. This CDR3 has 15 residues. From germline, CDR1 is SQVTM and CDR2 ANQGSEA. The CDR3 loop is CSVVGADGYTDTQYF. The CDR3 region has the DNA TGCAGCGTGGTTGGGGCTGATGGGTACACAGATACGCAGTATTTT.

This chain connects TRBV20-1 to TRBJ2-7, with D tentatively TRBD1 or TRBD2 (5 bases each). This CDR3 contains 14 residues. Per germline, CDR1 DFQATT and CDR2 SNEGSKA (reference sequence). V lost 5 bases and J 0 bases, leaving 14 bases between the germline ends. CDR3 loop: CSAWGSGSSYEQYF. DNA for the CDR3: TGCAGTGCTTGGGGGTCGGGTAGCTCCTACGAGCAGTACTTC.

The chain combines TRBV6-1 with TRBJ1-3; a weak D match, TRBD1 (6 bases). This CDR3 has 11 amino acids. Germline CDR1 reads MNHNS; CDR2 reads SASEGT. Trimming took 6 bases from V and 11 from J, leaving 11 bases between them. The CDR3 sequence is CASRWGAAIYF. CDR3 nucleotides: TGTGCCAGCAGGTGGGGGGCAGCCATATATTTT.

The V gene is TRBV6-5, the J gene TRBJ2-3; 9 nucleotides line up with TRBD2. Germline V lookup: CDR1 MNHEY, CDR2 SVGAGI. The CDR3 covers 16 residues. Losses at the gene ends were 4 bases for V and 1 base for J; bases not matched to a gene: 6. CDR3 bases: TGTGCCAGCAGTTTTTTAGCGGGAGAGCGCACAGATACGCAGTATTTT. Encoded protein: CASSFLAGERTDTQYF.

CDR3 protein: CSAGTGNSYEQYF. The CDR3 nucleotides read TGCAGTGCTGGGACGGGAAACTCCTACGAGCAGTACTTC. The genes are TRBV20-1 and TRBJ2-7; D is perhaps TRBD1 or TRBD2 (5 bases each). The CDR3 is 13 residues long. V shed 5 bases and J shed 0 bases, with 11 bases lying between them. Germline V CDR1 and CDR2: DFQATT, SNEGSKA (reference sequence).

The chain recombines TRBV28 with TRBJ2-7; no reliable D call. The germline V gene has CDR1 MDHEN and CDR2 SYDVKM. The CDR3 is 12 amino acids. V was clipped by 3 bases and J by 0 bases, with 3 bases between them. CDR3 sequence (DNA): TGTGCCAGCAGTTTCCTCTCCTACGAGCAGTACTTC. Residues: CASSFLSYEQYF.

The rearrangement uses TRBV7-9 and TRBJ2-3; D perhaps matches TRBD2 (5 bases). Trimming took 2 bases from V and 6 from J, leaving 21 bases between them. Germline CDR1 is SEHNR and CDR2 is FQNEAQ (reference sequence). The CDR3 covers 17 residues. The CDR3 DNA follows: TGTGCCAGCAGCTTACCGGGGTATGCGGGTGATTTGGATACGCAGTATTTT. It specifies CASSLPGYAGDLDTQYF.

As concerns this clonotype: Its ends do not fully match the called genes, so a read error is possible. V is TRBV28 and J is TRBJ2-1, with D perhaps matching TRBD2 (6 bases). CDR3 size: 14 residues. Germline assignment: CDR1 MDHEN and CDR2 SYDVKM. The CDR3 DNA follows: TGTGCCAGCAGCCCCCGCCAAGGCGGGATTGAGCAGTTATTC. Protein: CASSPRQGGIEQLF.

The table lists this clonotype with a few counts. The chain is built from TRBV6-1 and TRBJ2-5; a possible D gene is TRBD2 (5 bases). Trimming pared 2 bases from V and 5 bases from J, leaving 12 bases between. The CDR3 contains 14 residues. Germline assignment: CDR1 MNHNS and CDR2 SASEGT. Here the CDR3 DNA reads TGTGCCAGCAGTGAACTATGGCCGGGGGAGACCCAGTACTTC. It specifies CASSELWPGETQYF.